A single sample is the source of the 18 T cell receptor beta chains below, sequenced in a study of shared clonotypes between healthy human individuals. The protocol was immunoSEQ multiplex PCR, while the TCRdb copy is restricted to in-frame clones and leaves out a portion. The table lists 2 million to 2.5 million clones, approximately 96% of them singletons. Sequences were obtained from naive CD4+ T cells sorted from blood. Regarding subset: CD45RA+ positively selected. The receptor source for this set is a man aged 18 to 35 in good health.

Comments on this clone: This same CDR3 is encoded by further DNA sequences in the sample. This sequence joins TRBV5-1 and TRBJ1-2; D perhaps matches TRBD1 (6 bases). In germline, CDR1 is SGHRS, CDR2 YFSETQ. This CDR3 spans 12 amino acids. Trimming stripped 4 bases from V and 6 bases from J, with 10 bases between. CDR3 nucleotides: TGCGCCAGCAGCCTCACAGGGAATGGCTACACCTTC. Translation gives CASSLTGNGYTF. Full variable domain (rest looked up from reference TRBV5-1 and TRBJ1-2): KAGVTQTPRYLIKTRGQQVTLSCSPISGHRSVSWYQQTPGQGLQFLFEYFSETQRNKGNFPGRFSGRQFSNSRSEMNVSTLELGDSALYLCASSLTGNGYTFGSGTRLTVV.

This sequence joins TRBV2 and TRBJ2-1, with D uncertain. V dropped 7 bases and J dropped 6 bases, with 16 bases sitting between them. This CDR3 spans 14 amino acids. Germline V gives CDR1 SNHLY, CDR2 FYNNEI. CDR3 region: CASNLRQERNEQFF. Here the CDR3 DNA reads TGTGCCAGCAACCTGAGACAAGAGCGCAATGAGCAGTTCTTC.

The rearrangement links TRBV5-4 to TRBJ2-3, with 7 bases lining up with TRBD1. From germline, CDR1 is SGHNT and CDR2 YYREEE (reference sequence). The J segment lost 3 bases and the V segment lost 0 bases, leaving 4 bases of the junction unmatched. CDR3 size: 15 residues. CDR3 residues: CASSLGGTATDTQYF. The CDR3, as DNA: TGTGCCAGCAGCTTGGGAGGGACAGCAACAGATACGCAGTATTTT.

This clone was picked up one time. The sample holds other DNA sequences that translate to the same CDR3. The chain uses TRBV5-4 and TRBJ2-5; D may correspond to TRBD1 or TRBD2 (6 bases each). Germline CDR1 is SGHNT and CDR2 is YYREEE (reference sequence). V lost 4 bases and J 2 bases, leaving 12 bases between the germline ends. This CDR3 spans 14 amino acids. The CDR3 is CASSRGQGQETQYF. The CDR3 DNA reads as TGTGCCAGCAGCCGGGGGCAGGGACAAGAGACCCAGTACTTC.

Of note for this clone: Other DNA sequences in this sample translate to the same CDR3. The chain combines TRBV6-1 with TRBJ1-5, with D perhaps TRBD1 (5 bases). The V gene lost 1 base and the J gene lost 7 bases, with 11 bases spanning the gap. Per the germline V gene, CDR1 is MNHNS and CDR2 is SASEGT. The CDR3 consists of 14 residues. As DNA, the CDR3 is TGTGCCAGCAGTGAAGGCGGGGGTCGGCAGCCCCAGCATTTT. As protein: CASSEGGGRQPQHF.

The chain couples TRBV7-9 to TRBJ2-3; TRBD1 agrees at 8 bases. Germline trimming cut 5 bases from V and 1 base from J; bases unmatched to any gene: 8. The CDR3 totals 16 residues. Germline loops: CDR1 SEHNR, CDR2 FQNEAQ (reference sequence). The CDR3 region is CASSHDRGRGTDTQYF. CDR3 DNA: TGTGCCAGCAGCCATGACAGGGGAAGGGGCACAGATACGCAGTATTTT.

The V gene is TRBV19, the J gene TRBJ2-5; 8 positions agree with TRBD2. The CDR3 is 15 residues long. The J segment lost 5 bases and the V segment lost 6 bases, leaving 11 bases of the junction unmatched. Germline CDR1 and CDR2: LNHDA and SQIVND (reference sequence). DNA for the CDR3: TGTGCCAGTAGCGCCTCGGGGGGGCCTATCGAGACCCAGTACTTC. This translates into CASSASGGPIETQYF.

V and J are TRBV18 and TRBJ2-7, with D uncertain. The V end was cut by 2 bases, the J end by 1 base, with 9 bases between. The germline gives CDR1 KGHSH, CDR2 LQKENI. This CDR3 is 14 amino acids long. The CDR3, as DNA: TGTGCCAGCTCACCAGGGGTTAATTCCTACGAGCAGTACTTC. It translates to CASSPGVNSYEQYF.

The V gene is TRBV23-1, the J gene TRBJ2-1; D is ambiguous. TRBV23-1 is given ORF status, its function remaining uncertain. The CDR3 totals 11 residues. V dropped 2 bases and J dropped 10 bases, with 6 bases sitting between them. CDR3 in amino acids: CASSQGAEQFF. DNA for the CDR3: TGCGCCAGCAGTCAAGGTGCAGAGCAGTTCTTC.

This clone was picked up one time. Here the CDR3 reads CASSSVLAGAYEQYF. The CDR3 region has the DNA TGTGCCAGCAGTTCGGTGCTAGCGGGGGCCTACGAGCAGTACTTC. V gene TRBV7-9 combines with J gene TRBJ2-7; TRBD2 matches 10 bases. Looked up from germline, CDR1 is SEHNR and CDR2 is FQNEAQ (reference sequence). This CDR3 comprises 15 residues. V gave up 6 bases and J gave up 2 bases; unmatched junction bases: 7.

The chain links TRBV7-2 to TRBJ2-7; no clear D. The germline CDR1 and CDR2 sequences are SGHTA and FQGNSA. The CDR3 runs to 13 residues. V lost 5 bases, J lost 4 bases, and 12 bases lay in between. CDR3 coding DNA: TGTGCCAGCAGCCCCCAATCCCTATACGAGCAGTACTTC. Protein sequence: CASSPQSLYEQYF.

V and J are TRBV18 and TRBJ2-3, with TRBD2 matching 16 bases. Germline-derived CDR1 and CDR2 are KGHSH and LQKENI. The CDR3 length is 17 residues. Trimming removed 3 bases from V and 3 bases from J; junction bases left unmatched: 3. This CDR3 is CASSPGTSGGATDTQYF. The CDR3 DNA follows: TGTGCCAGCTCACCCGGGACTAGCGGGGGGGCAACAGATACGCAGTATTTT.

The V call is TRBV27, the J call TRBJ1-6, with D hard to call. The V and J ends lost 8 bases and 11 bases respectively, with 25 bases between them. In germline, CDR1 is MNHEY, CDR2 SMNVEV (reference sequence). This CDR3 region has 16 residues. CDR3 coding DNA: TGTGCCAGCGGAGTCGGTGCGACTCTGGTAGATCCACCCCTCCACTTT. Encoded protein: CASGVGATLVDPPLHF.

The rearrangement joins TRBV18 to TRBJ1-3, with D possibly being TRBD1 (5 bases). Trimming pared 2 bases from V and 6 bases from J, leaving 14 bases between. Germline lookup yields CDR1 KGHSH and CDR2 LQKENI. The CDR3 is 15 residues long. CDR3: CASSPVLGDQNTIYF. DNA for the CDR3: TGTGCCAGCTCACCAGTTTTGGGGGACCAAAACACCATATATTTT.

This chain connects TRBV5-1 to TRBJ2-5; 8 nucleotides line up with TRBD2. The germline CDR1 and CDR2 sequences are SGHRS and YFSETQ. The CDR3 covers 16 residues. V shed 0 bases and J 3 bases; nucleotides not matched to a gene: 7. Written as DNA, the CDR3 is TGCGCCAGCAGCTTGGAAGGCGGGGGGCAAGAAGAGACCCAGTACTTC. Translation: CASSLEGGGQEETQYF.

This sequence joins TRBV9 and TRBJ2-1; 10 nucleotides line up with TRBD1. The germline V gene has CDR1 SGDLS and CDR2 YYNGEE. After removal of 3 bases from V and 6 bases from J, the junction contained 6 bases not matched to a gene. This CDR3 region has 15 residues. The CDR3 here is CASSATGTGVNEQFF. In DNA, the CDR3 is TGTGCCAGCAGCGCGACCGGGACAGGGGTCAATGAGCAGTTCTTC.

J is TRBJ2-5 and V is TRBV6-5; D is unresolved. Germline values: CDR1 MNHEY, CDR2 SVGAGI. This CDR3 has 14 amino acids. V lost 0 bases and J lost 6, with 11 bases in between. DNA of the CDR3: TGTGCCAGCAGTTACTCGAGCTCTCCCCAGACCCAGTACTTC. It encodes CASSYSSSPQTQYF.

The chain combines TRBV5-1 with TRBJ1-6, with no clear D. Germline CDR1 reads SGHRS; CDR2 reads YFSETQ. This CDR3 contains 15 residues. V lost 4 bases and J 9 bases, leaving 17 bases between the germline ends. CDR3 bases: TGCGCCAGCAGCCCCGAGCGGGGAGGACTTTCACCCCTCCACTTT. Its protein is CASSPERGGLSPLHF. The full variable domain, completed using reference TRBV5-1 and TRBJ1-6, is KAGVTQTPRYLIKTRGQQVTLSCSPISGHRSVSWYQQTPGQGLQFLFEYFSETQRNKGNFPGRFSGRQFSNSRSEMNVSTLELGDSALYLCASSPERGGLSPLHFGNGTRLTVT.